A single T cell receptor beta chain is shown here with its context. Its antigen remains unidentified. The sample belongs to a study of T cells after yellow fever vaccination. The study's findings and limits: The CD4 and CD8 compartments had a small share of their clonotypes in common. Re-detected after boosting: most primary clones, approximately 97% of CD4 and 88% of CD8. By day 5 rather than day 15, the secondary response had peaked, though it was weaker.

TCR cDNA was made by 5'RACE template switching, adding a universal primer site and UMIs. MiXCR, applied by TCRdb to the 5' RACE reads, yields one record per CDR3 protein. Of hundreds of thousands of distinct CDR3 sequences detected, 9% to 15% appear once; the ten largest clones hold 14% to 15%. Sequences were derived from PBMCs, sampled on the day of the yellow fever booster vaccination. The source is a man younger than 40 who received the YFV17D yellow fever vaccine.

Here the CDR3 DNA reads TGCGCCAGCAGCCTTCTCACTAGCGGGAGCTACCAAGAGACCCAGTACTTC. Translating it yields CASSLLTSGSYQETQYF. The V gene is TRBV5-1, the J gene TRBJ2-5; TRBD2 matches 11 bases. The germline V gene encodes CDR1 SGHRS and CDR2 YFSETQ. The CDR3 runs to 17 residues. Trimming at V came to 4 bases and at J to 0 bases, leaving 8 bases not matched to a gene.